The following is a T cell receptor beta chain sequence with its context. TCRdb processed the 5' RACE reads again and assigns one entry to each CDR3 protein, with no DNA. The table lists just over 300,000 distinct CDR3 sequences, with roughly 5.3% in the top ten. These data are taken from a study of monozygotic twins with inflammatory bowel disease. The CDR3 extends over 15 amino acids. Germline V lookup: CDR1 DFQATT, CDR2 SNEGSKA (reference sequence). V and J are TRBV20-1 and TRBJ2-1; TCRdb calls TRBD2, which cannot be checked without DNA. Sequences were obtained from blood. The receptor's source is a human donor with ulcerative colitis or Crohn's disease, or a healthy co-twin of an affected twin (not recorded which). The CDR3 protein is CSARDSRRERNEQFF.